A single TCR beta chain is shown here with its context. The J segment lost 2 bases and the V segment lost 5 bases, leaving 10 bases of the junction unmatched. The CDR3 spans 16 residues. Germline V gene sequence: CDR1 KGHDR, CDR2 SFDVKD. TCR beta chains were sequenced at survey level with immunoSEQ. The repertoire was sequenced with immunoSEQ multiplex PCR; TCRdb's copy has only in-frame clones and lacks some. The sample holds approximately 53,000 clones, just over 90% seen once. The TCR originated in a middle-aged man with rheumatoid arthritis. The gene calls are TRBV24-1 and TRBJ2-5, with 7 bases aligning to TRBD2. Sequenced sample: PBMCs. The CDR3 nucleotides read TGTGCCACCAGTGGTGTAGCGGGTAACGGGCAAGAGACCCAGTACTTC. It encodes CATSGVAGNGQETQYF.